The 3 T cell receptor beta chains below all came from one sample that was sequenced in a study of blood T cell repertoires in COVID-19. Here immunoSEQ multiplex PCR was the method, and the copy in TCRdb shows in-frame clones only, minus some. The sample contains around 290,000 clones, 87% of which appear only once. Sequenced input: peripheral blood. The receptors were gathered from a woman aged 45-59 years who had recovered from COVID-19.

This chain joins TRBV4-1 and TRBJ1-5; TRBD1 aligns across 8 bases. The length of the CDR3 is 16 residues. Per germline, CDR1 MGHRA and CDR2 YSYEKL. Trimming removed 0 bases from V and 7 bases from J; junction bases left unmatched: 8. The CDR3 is CASSQDFSGGPQPQHF. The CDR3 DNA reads TGCGCCAGCAGCCAAGATTTTTCAGGGGGCCCCCAGCCCCAGCATTTT.

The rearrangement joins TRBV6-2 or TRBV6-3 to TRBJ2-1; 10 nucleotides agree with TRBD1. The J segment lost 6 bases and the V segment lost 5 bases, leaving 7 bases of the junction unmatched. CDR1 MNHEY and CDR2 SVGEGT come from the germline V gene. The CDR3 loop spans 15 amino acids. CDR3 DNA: TGTGCCAGCAGTCTTACCCGGACAGGGGGCAATGAGCAGTTCTTC. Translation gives CASSLTRTGGNEQFF.

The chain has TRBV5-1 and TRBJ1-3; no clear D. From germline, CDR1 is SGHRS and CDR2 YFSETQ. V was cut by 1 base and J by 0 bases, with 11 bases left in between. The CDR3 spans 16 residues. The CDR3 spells CASSLWAEGSGNTIYF. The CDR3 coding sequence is TGCGCCAGCAGCTTGTGGGCAGAGGGCTCTGGAAACACCATATATTTT. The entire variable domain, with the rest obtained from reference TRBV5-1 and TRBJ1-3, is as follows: KAGVTQTPRYLIKTRGQQVTLSCSPISGHRSVSWYQQTPGQGLQFLFEYFSETQRNKGNFPGRFSGRQFSNSRSEMNVSTLELGDSALYLCASSLWAEGSGNTIYFGEGSWLTVV.